This TCR beta chain was identified during a study of blood T cell repertoires in COVID-19. The overall study: T cells, B-cell-depleted T cells, or PBMCs supplied cDNA or gDNA.

The germline V gene has CDR1 SGHTA and CDR2 FQGNSA. This CDR3 is built from 16 residues. V was trimmed by 5 bases and J by 8 bases, leaving 24 bases between them. Recruitment covered 25 or so US areas and drew participants whose ages spanned about 18 to 90 years. Two negative PCRs, clearance, or symptom resolution were required of recovered Cohort 3 donors. Per the authors' pipeline: How many nucleated cells were present was estimated from reference gene primer amplification. This table comes from immunoSEQ multiplex PCR, and its TCRdb copy is limited to in-frame clones, with some not included. V and J calls and clone size come straight from that table; D and trimming were deduced from the DNA. The table records about 150,000 clones, roughly 80% of them present only once.

The specimen sequenced was PBMCs or T cells enriched from blood (not recorded which). The chain recombines TRBV7-2 with TRBJ1-2; D may be TRBD1 (6 bases). This receptor was obtained from a man aged 50 to 60 who had recovered from COVID-19. CDR3 amino acids: CASSRKQGETVGGYTF. Written as DNA, the CDR3 is TGTGCCAGCAGCCGTAAACAGGGTGAGACGGTAGGAGGCTACACCTTC.